This TCR beta chain emerged from a study of cytomegalovirus exposure and HLA in healthy donors. In the case of this clone: Its antigen remains unidentified.

Vbeta (60) and Jbeta (13) primers were used in the PCR. Profiled with immunoSEQ multiplex PCR; TCRdb holds only in-frame clones, not every one. This sample has 160,000 or so clones, with around 81% found just once. General study points: Based on reports, TCR beta sequences accurately predicted HLA-A and HLA-B alleles for most subjects.

The source is a woman aged 50 to 60 in good health and CMV-seronegative. Material for sequencing was PBMCs.

The CDR3 spells CASSLAGDSGNTIYF. The CDR3 nucleotides read TGTGCCAGCAGCTTGGCCGGGGATTCTGGAAACACCATATATTTT. The chain is built from TRBV5-4 and TRBJ1-3; D remains ambiguous. From germline, CDR1 is SGHNT and CDR2 YYREEE (reference sequence). The CDR3 has 15 residues. With 0 bases removed from V and 1 base from J, the gap between germline ends came to 8 bases.